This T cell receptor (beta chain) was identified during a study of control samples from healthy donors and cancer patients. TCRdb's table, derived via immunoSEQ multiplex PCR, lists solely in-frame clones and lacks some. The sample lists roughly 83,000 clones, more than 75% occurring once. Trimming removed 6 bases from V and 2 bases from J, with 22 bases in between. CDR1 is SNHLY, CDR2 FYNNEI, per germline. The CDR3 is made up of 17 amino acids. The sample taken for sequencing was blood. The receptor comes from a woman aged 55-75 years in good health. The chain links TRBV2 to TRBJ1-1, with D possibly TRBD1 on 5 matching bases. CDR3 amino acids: CASSENRDGGFNTEAFF. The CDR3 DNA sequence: TGTGCCAGCAGCGAAAACCGGGACGGCGGGTTTAACACTGAAGCTTTCTTT.